This passage covers 26 T cell receptor beta chains from one sample sequenced in a study of blood T cell repertoires in COVID-19. Assay: immunoSEQ multiplex PCR; the TCRdb copy retains only in-frame clones and omits some. The sample lists more than 150,000 clones; approximately 89% were seen once. The sequencing input was peripheral blood. Receptors were obtained from a man aged 40-49 years with active or convalescent COVID-19.

This clone occurred once. The V and J genes are TRBV3-1 (or the pseudogene TRBV3-2) and TRBJ1-5; D perhaps matches TRBD1 (5 bases). The V gene's germline CDR1 is LGHDT and CDR2 YNNKEL (reference sequence). The V end lost 4 bases, the J end lost 5 bases, and 6 bases lay between the germline ends. The CDR3 runs to 12 residues. The CDR3 DNA reads TGTGCCAGCAGCCCGGGGGATCAGCCCCAGCATTTT. It encodes CASSPGDQPQHF.

This sequence joins TRBV6-5 and TRBJ1-2; possible D gene TRBD1, 5 bases. Trimming shortened V by 2 bases and J by 8 bases, and 18 bases separated the two germline ends. Germline CDR1 reads MNHEY; CDR2 reads SVGAGI. The CDR3 is 15 amino acids. In DNA form, the CDR3 reads TGTGCCAGCAGTTACCGTTCAGGGTCCCAGGGAGGCTACACCTTC. It translates to CASSYRSGSQGGYTF.

V usage is TRBV5-1 and J usage is TRBJ1-4, with 7 bases identical to TRBD1. Germline CDR1 SGHRS, CDR2 YFSETQ. J gave up 4 bases and V 4 bases, and 7 bases lay outside the gene matches. The CDR3 runs to 15 residues. CDR3 protein: CASSTETGRNEKLFF. CDR3 nucleotides: TGCGCCAGCAGCACCGAGACAGGGCGTAATGAAAAACTGTTTTTT.

The chain joins TRBV11-2 to TRBJ2-4; a weak D match, TRBD1 (6 bases). CDR3 length: 15 amino acids. Germline V gene data show CDR1 as SGHAT and CDR2 as FQNNGV. Deletions cut 1 base from V and 6 bases from J, with 13 bases between. The CDR3: CASSLAYREGNIQYF. The CDR3 DNA reads as TGTGCCAGCAGCTTAGCCTACAGGGAAGGAAACATTCAGTACTTC.

A word on this clone: This sample also contains other DNA sequences that code for the same CDR3. The V call is TRBV20-1, the J call TRBJ1-3; a weak D match, TRBD1 (5 bases). The germline gives CDR1 DFQATT, CDR2 SNEGSKA (reference sequence). V was shortened by 5 bases and J by 4 bases, with 6 bases between the two germline ends. The CDR3 extends over 11 amino acids. The CDR3 sequence is CSAGGGNTIYF. CDR3 sequence (DNA): TGCAGTGCTGGGGGGGGAAACACCATATATTTT.

The genes are TRBV5-5 and TRBJ1-2; unclear D gene. Trimming removed 6 bases at V and 4 bases at J, with 13 bases between. Germline V lookup: CDR1 SGHKS, CDR2 YYEKEE (reference sequence). The CDR3 is made up of 13 amino acids. The CDR3 loop is CASTTRAGYGYTF. The CDR3 DNA sequence: TGTGCCAGCACCACGCGGGCAGGCTATGGCTACACCTTC.

This chain uses TRBV5-1 with TRBJ1-1, with a possible D match to TRBD1 (5 bases). The V gene lost 0 bases and the J gene lost 1 base, with 16 bases spanning the gap. This CDR3 is 17 amino acids long. CDR1 and CDR2 (germline): SGHRS, YFSETQ. The CDR3 DNA reads TGCGCCAGCAGCTTGGCCGGTGGAGGGGCAAGGAACACTGAAGCTTTCTTT. The encoded protein is CASSLAGGGARNTEAFF.

The V call is TRBV19, the J call TRBJ1-1, with no clear D. CDR1 LNHDA and CDR2 SQIVND come from the germline V gene (reference sequence). The ends were cut back, 3 bases at V and 3 bases at J, with 17 bases in the middle. CDR3 length: 16 amino acids. CDR3 amino acids: CASSIAAGQTYTEAFF. In nucleotides, the CDR3 is TGTGCCAGTAGTATCGCTGCTGGGCAGACCTACACTGAAGCTTTCTTT.

The chain recombines TRBV21-1 with TRBJ1-4; the D call in the table, TRBD1, was not verified against the DNA. TRBV21-1 represents a pseudogene. The CDR3 totals 15 residues. The CDR3 here is CASSITGGLNEKLFF. The DNA for the CDR3 is TGTGCCAGCAGCATTACAGGGGGCTTGAATGAAAAACTGTTTTTT.

The chain uses TRBV4-1 and TRBJ2-7; weak D call: TRBD2 (6 bases). The CDR3 extends over 12 amino acids. Trimming stripped 1 base from V and 6 bases from J, with 7 bases between. From germline, CDR1 is MGHRA and CDR2 YSYEKL. The CDR3 DNA reads TGCGCCAGCAGCCAAGTGGAGGGCGAGCAGTACTTC. Translated, it gives CASSQVEGEQYF.

This clone has a handful of counts. V usage is TRBV6-5 and J usage is TRBJ1-1; 9 bases match TRBD1. Germline V lookup: CDR1 MNHEY, CDR2 SVGAGI. This CDR3 region has 13 residues. The trim removed 7 bases at V and 4 bases at J, leaving 4 bases unmatched. CDR3 loop: CASNTGGGTEAFF. The CDR3 nucleotides are TGTGCCAGCAATACAGGGGGCGGCACTGAAGCTTTCTTT.

This clone came up a few times. The chain has TRBV19 and TRBJ2-7; no firm D call. This CDR3 comprises 14 residues. Trimming shortened V by 4 bases and J by 2 bases, and 12 bases separated the two germline ends. Germline lookup yields CDR1 LNHDA and CDR2 SQIVND (reference sequence). The CDR3 DNA reads as TGTGCCAGTAGTAGGGCAGCCACGACCTACGAGCAGTACTTC. It yields the protein CASSRAATTYEQYF.

V and J are TRBV5-1 and TRBJ2-5; tentatively, D is TRBD1 (6 bases). The CDR3 is 14 residues long. Trimming removed 2 bases at V and 6 bases at J, with 14 bases between. Germline V gene sequence: CDR1 SGHRS, CDR2 YFSETQ. CDR3 sequence: CASSFRGLRQTQYF. The CDR3 DNA reads TGCGCCAGCAGCTTCAGGGGATTGAGGCAGACCCAGTACTTC.

The chain employs TRBV28 and TRBJ1-5, with D possibly matching TRBD1 (6 bases). The CDR3 loop spans 15 amino acids. Trimming took 6 bases from V and 9 from J, leaving 21 bases between them. From germline, CDR1 is MDHEN and CDR2 SYDVKM. The CDR3 reads CASSLEAGGRRPQHF. CDR3 nucleotide sequence: TGTGCCAGCAGCCTAGAGGCGGGGGGGCGGAGGCCCCAGCATTTT.

The V call is TRBV28, the J call TRBJ2-5; 8 bases match TRBD2. V was clipped by 5 bases and J by 5 bases; unmatched bases: 13. Germline values: CDR1 MDHEN, CDR2 SYDVKM. This CDR3 has 16 amino acids. The CDR3 protein is CASSPSPRGALETQYF. CDR3 DNA: TGTGCCAGCAGTCCCTCCCCGCGGGGGGCGTTGGAGACCCAGTACTTC.

This sequence joins TRBV5-5 and TRBJ2-1, with 9 bases that match TRBD2. V dropped 1 base and J dropped 10; count of bases not matched to a gene: 9. The CDR3 sequence is 15 residues long. The germline gives CDR1 SGHKS, CDR2 YYEKEE (reference sequence). The chain's CDR3 is CASSLRLAVVMEQFF. The DNA of the CDR3 is TGTGCCAGCAGCTTGCGACTAGCGGTCGTCATGGAGCAGTTCTTC. Full variable domain (remainder filled in from reference TRBV5-5 and TRBJ2-1): DAGVTQSPTHLIKTRGQQVTLRCSPISGHKSVSWYQQVLGQGPQFIFQYYEKEERGRGNFPDRFSARQFPNYSSELNVNALLLGDSALYLCASSLRLAVVMEQFFGPGTRLTVL.

The CDR3 is CASSFGRTDTQYF. In DNA, the CDR3 is TGTGCCAGCAGCTTCGGTCGCACAGATACGCAGTATTTT. The rearrangement joins TRBV11-3 to TRBJ2-3; D gene ambiguous. With 3 bases removed from V and 1 base from J, the gap between germline ends came to 5 bases. Germline values: CDR1 SGHNT, CDR2 YENEEA. This CDR3 region has 13 residues.

The rearrangement links TRBV30 to TRBJ1-2; D may be TRBD1 (6 bases). CDR1 is GTSNPN, CDR2 SVGIG, per germline (reference sequence). This CDR3 has 13 amino acids. V was pared by 2 bases and J by 2 bases, with 9 bases between. The CDR3 nucleotides are TGTGCCTGGAGTCCCCAGGGGAACTATGGCTACACCTTC. Translated, it gives CAWSPQGNYGYTF.

The chain carries TRBV6-5 and TRBJ1-2; TRBD1 aligns across 9 bases. CDR3 length: 13 residues. Per germline, CDR1 MNHEY and CDR2 SVGAGI. J lost 7 bases, V lost 6 bases, and 6 bases had no gene match. The CDR3: CASRRDRDGGYTF. In nucleotides, the CDR3 is TGTGCCAGCAGGAGGGACAGGGACGGTGGCTACACCTTC.

The V and J genes are TRBV12-3 or TRBV12-4 and TRBJ1-1; D is unresolved. The V gene lost 3 bases and the J gene lost 0 bases, with 5 bases spanning the gap. The CDR3 consists of 13 residues. The DNA for the CDR3 is TGTGCCAGCAGTTTTTTAATGAACACTGAAGCTTTCTTT. The encoded protein is CASSFLMNTEAFF.

The chain recombines TRBV7-2 with TRBJ1-2; TRBD1 agrees at 9 bases. Germline V lookup: CDR1 SGHTA, CDR2 FQGNSA. V lost 5 bases and J lost 8; bases outside the gene matches: 12. The CDR3 totals 15 residues. DNA for the CDR3: TGTGCCAGCAGCCTATCGGACAGGGGTGTTGCGGGCTACACCTTC. This gives the protein CASSLSDRGVAGYTF.

V usage is TRBV5-4 and J usage is TRBJ1-1; D remains ambiguous. Germline CDR1 reads SGHNT; CDR2 reads YYREEE (reference sequence). The CDR3 sequence is 14 residues long. The V end was cut by 1 base, the J end by 1 base, with 8 bases between. CDR3 loop: CASSLNAGNTEAFF. The CDR3 nucleotides read TGTGCCAGCAGCTTGAACGCAGGGAACACTGAAGCTTTCTTT.

The J gene is TRBJ1-2, the V gene TRBV7-9; D call uncertain. Trimming cost V 5 bases and J 1 base, with 26 bases left between them. Germline loops: CDR1 SEHNR, CDR2 FQNEAQ (reference sequence). The CDR3 is made up of 19 amino acids. CDR3 sequence (DNA): TGTGCCAGCAGCCCTCCGGGCCCAGCGGTAGCGGGCGATAACTATGGCTACACCTTC. Its protein product is CASSPPGPAVAGDNYGYTF.

V and J are TRBV18 and TRBJ1-4; D perhaps matches TRBD1 (5 bases). The CDR3 spans 15 residues. Germline CDR1 KGHSH, CDR2 LQKENI. Trimming cost V 1 base and J 7 bases, with 13 bases left between them. CDR3 sequence (DNA): TGTGCCAGCTCACCACGGTCGCAGGGAGGTGAAAAACTGTTTTTT. It translates to CASSPRSQGGEKLFF.

The V and J genes are TRBV5-6 and TRBJ1-5, with a possible D match to TRBD1 (6 bases). The CDR3 spans 16 residues. V was clipped by 4 bases and J by 2 bases, with 16 bases between them. Germline V CDR1 and CDR2: SGHDT, YYEEEE. CDR3 in amino acids: CASSHRQVGGNQPQHF. CDR3 coding DNA: TGTGCCAGCAGCCACCGACAGGTGGGAGGCAATCAGCCCCAGCATTTT.

J is TRBJ1-2 and V is TRBV7-9, with TRBD1 matching 7 bases. The CDR3 extends over 13 amino acids. Per the germline V gene, CDR1 is SEHNR and CDR2 is FQNEAQ (reference sequence). The J segment lost 8 bases and the V segment lost 5 bases, leaving 8 bases of the junction unmatched. CDR3 coding DNA: TGTGCCAGCAGCCGAGACAGGGTATACGGCTACACCTTC. Protein sequence: CASSRDRVYGYTF. Full variable domain (rest looked up from reference TRBV7-9 and TRBJ1-2): DTGVSQNPRHKITKRGQNVTFRCDPISEHNRLYWYRQTLGQGPEFLTYFQNEAQLEKSRLLSDRFSAERPKGSFSTLEIQRTEQGDSAMYLCASSRDRVYGYTFGSGTRLTVV.